This passage covers 20 T cell receptor beta chains from one sample sequenced in a study of OX40 agonist ivuxolimab in advanced cancers. Measured with immunoSEQ multiplex PCR; TCRdb has only the in-frame clones, and not every one. The sample carries approximately 88,000 clones, about 88% recorded once. This specimen was CD4+ or CD8+ T cells sorted from blood, taken in a trial of the OX40 agonist ivuxolimab. The receptors here all came from an adult with an advanced solid tumor such as melanoma, head and neck, liver or kidney cancer.

J is TRBJ1-4 and V is TRBV30; D is ambiguous. The length of the CDR3 is 11 residues. The germline V and J ends were trimmed by 0 bases and 7 bases, with 3 bases remaining between them. Germline CDR1 GTSNPN, CDR2 SVGIG (reference sequence). The CDR3 nucleotides are TGTGCCTGGAGTGTACCTGAAAAACTGTTTTTT. Residues: CAWSVPEKLFF.

This rearrangement joins TRBV27 to TRBJ2-3; 10 bases line up with TRBD2. Per germline, CDR1 MNHEY and CDR2 SMNVEV (reference sequence). The CDR3 is made up of 17 amino acids. V was pared by 5 bases and J by 3 bases, with 11 bases of the junction left unmatched. The CDR3 DNA is TGTGCCAGCAGTGGCGGCGTTTTAGCGGGAGGAACAGATACGCAGTATTTT. Protein: CASSGGVLAGGTDTQYF.

This chain joins TRBV5-6 and TRBJ1-2, with TRBD1 matching over 7 bases. Germline V lookup: CDR1 SGHDT, CDR2 YYEEEE. V lost 2 bases to trimming and J lost 5 bases; unmatched junction nucleotides: 9. The CDR3 runs 15 residues. CDR3: CASSFPTGSRYGYTF. CDR3 sequence (DNA): TGTGCCAGCAGCTTCCCGACAGGGAGTAGGTATGGCTACACCTTC.

The V call is TRBV30, the J call TRBJ1-1; D ambiguous. The CDR3 totals 15 residues. V lost 7 bases to trimming and J lost 11 bases, with 29 bases between them. In germline, CDR1 is GTSNPN, CDR2 SVGIG (reference sequence). This chain's CDR3 is CAYHHSRFRGKSAFF. In nucleotides, the CDR3 is TGTGCCTACCACCACAGTCGCTTTCGAGGAAAGTCCGCTTTCTTT.

This chain links TRBV19 with TRBJ1-1; 10 nucleotides match TRBD1. Germline lookup yields CDR1 LNHDA and CDR2 SQIVND (reference sequence). V lost 2 bases to trimming and J lost 0 bases; unmatched junction nucleotides: 9. The CDR3 has 18 amino acids. CDR3 amino acids: CASSIFPRDRGLNTEAFF. The CDR3 DNA sequence: TGTGCCAGTAGTATATTCCCCCGGGACAGGGGATTGAACACTGAAGCTTTCTTT.

This clone was detected only a few times. This chain connects TRBV5-1 to TRBJ2-1; a possible D gene is TRBD2 (5 bases). V gave up 0 bases and J gave up 6 bases, with 7 bases separating them. The CDR3 length is 13 residues. The germline CDR1 and CDR2 sequences are SGHRS and YFSETQ. DNA for the CDR3: TGCGCCAGCAGCTTGGTGCTAGCCAATGAGCAGTTCTTC. Protein product: CASSLVLANEQFF. Variable domain in full (rest from reference TRBV5-1 and TRBJ2-1): KAGVTQTPRYLIKTRGQQVTLSCSPISGHRSVSWYQQTPGQGLQFLFEYFSETQRNKGNFPGRFSGRQFSNSRSEMNVSTLELGDSALYLCASSLVLANEQFFGPGTRLTVL.

V usage is TRBV19 and J usage is TRBJ2-3, with D perhaps matching TRBD1 (7 bases). Per the germline V gene, CDR1 is LNHDA and CDR2 is SQIVND (reference sequence). This CDR3 has 13 amino acids. V was pared by 10 bases and J by 6 bases, with 17 bases between. Here the CDR3 reads CATRTGGGDTQYF. In DNA form, the CDR3 reads TGTGCCACCAGGACAGGTGGAGGGGATACGCAGTATTTT.

The chain recombines TRBV11-2 with TRBJ2-5; 7 positions agree with TRBD2. This CDR3 spans 15 amino acids. Losses at the gene ends were 3 bases for V and 4 bases for J; bases not matched to a gene: 8. CDR1 SGHAT and CDR2 FQNNGV come from the germline V gene. This CDR3 is CASSFDGRTTETQYF. In DNA form, the CDR3 reads TGTGCCAGCAGCTTCGACGGGAGGACAACAGAGACCCAGTACTTC.

Remarks on this clone: The junction does not match germline at one end; this may be a read error. Different DNA sequences within this sample yield the same CDR3. The V call is TRBV6-1, the J call TRBJ2-1, with 10 bases identical to TRBD1. The CDR3 has 14 residues. The germline V gene has CDR1 MNHNS and CDR2 SASEGT. The CDR3 protein is CASVRQGARDEQFF. Here the CDR3 DNA reads TGCGCCAGCGTCAGACAGGGGGCCAGGGATGAGCAGTTCTTC.

V usage is TRBV7-3 and J usage is TRBJ2-3; D is undetermined. CDR1 is SGHTA and CDR2 is FQGTGA in the germline V gene. This CDR3 has 15 amino acids. V gave up 0 bases and J gave up 6 bases, with 13 bases separating them. The CDR3 reads CASSLTRPAEDTQYF. The CDR3 DNA is TGTGCCAGCAGCTTAACGAGGCCAGCAGAGGATACGCAGTATTTT.

The V and J genes are TRBV19 and TRBJ1-1; 7 bases are a match to TRBD1. V lost 7 bases to trimming and J lost 7 bases; unmatched junction nucleotides: 18. Germline-derived CDR1 and CDR2 are LNHDA and SQIVND (reference sequence). There are 16 residues in the CDR3. The CDR3 DNA sequence: TGTGCCAGTATGTCATCCGGACAGGCTAAACCATTTGAAGCTTTCTTT. It specifies CASMSSGQAKPFEAFF.

The gene calls are TRBV6-1 and TRBJ2-3; D is tentatively TRBD1 or TRBD2 (5 bases each). V lost 3 bases and J lost 6, with 7 bases in between. The CDR3 sequence is 12 residues long. CDR1 and CDR2 from the germline V gene are MNHNS and SASEGT. CDR3 sequence: CASSDWGDTQYF. As DNA, the CDR3 is TGTGCCAGCAGTGATTGGGGGGATACGCAGTATTTT.

The V and J genes are TRBV6-5 and TRBJ1-2; unclear D gene. CDR1 is MNHEY and CDR2 is SVGAGI in the germline V gene. Trimming took 9 bases from V and 0 from J, leaving 5 bases between them. The length of the CDR3 is 11 residues. The CDR3 is CASSTNYGYTF. CDR3 nucleotide sequence: TGTGCCAGTTCGACTAACTATGGCTACACCTTC.

The chain combines TRBV6-7 with TRBJ2-1; D is possibly TRBD2 (7 bases). TRBV6-7 has ORF status, its function being uncertain. V gave up 8 bases and J gave up 10 bases, with 15 bases separating them. This CDR3 has 12 amino acids. The CDR3 here is CASEFGGPEQFF. The DNA of the CDR3 is TGTGCCAGCGAGTTCGGGGGGCCCGAGCAGTTCTTC.

The chain employs TRBV4-1 and TRBJ1-4; D not certain. Germline V gives CDR1 MGHRA, CDR2 YSYEKL. The CDR3 loop spans 16 amino acids. V lost 0 bases, J lost 4 bases, and 12 bases lay in between. This CDR3 reads CASSQDGNSLNEKLFF. The CDR3 nucleotides are TGCGCCAGCAGCCAAGATGGAAACAGCCTTAATGAAAAACTGTTTTTT.

This clone occurred a few times. The chain joins TRBV2 to TRBJ2-3, with 7 bases that match TRBD1. CDR1 and CDR2 from the germline V gene are SNHLY and FYNNEI. Trimming removed 1 base from V and 10 bases from J; junction bases left unmatched: 8. This CDR3 is 14 amino acids long. CDR3 DNA: TGTGCCAGCAGTGAAGAAAGGGGGCGCGGGCCGCAGTATTTT. Amino acid sequence: CASSEERGRGPQYF.

This sequence joins TRBV29-1 and TRBJ1-4; 7 bases are shared with TRBD1. V lost 6 bases and J lost 8; bases outside the gene matches: 6. The CDR3 spans 12 residues. Per germline, CDR1 SQVTM and CDR2 ANQGSEA. The CDR3, as DNA: TGCAGCGTCCGGGACAGTGGGGAAAAACTGTTTTTT. It codes for CSVRDSGEKLFF.

The gene calls are TRBV19 and TRBJ2-7; perhaps D is TRBD1 or TRBD2 (6 bases each). In germline, CDR1 is LNHDA, CDR2 SQIVND (reference sequence). This CDR3 spans 14 amino acids. Trimming pared 6 bases from V and 7 bases from J, leaving 19 bases between. As DNA, the CDR3 is TGTGCCAGTAGCAGGGGAGCGGGCCCCTGGGAGCAGTACTTC. Translation: CASSRGAGPWEQYF.

The chain has TRBV5-1 and TRBJ1-1, with D unclear. Germline V CDR1 and CDR2: SGHRS, YFSETQ. This CDR3 is built from 12 residues. V lost 4 bases, J lost 1 base, and 5 bases lay in between. Here the CDR3 DNA reads TGCGCCAGCAGCCCACCGAACACTGAAGCTTTCTTT. It is translated as CASSPPNTEAFF.

V usage is TRBV13 and J usage is TRBJ1-2; D remains unclear. Germline V gene lookup returns CDR1 PRHDT and CDR2 FYEKMQ (reference sequence). CDR3 length: 14 residues. V lost 2 bases, J lost 3 bases, and 10 bases lay in between. CDR3 protein: CASSLRSSYYGYTF. The DNA for the CDR3 is TGTGCCAGCAGCTTAAGGTCCTCCTACTATGGCTACACCTTC. Drawing the rest from reference TRBV13 and TRBJ1-2, the complete variable domain is AAGVIQSPRHLIKEKRETATLKCYPIPRHDTVYWYQQGPGQDPQFLISFYEKMQSDKGSIPDRFSAQQFSDYHSELNMSSLELGDSALYFCASSLRSSYYGYTFGSGTRLTVV.